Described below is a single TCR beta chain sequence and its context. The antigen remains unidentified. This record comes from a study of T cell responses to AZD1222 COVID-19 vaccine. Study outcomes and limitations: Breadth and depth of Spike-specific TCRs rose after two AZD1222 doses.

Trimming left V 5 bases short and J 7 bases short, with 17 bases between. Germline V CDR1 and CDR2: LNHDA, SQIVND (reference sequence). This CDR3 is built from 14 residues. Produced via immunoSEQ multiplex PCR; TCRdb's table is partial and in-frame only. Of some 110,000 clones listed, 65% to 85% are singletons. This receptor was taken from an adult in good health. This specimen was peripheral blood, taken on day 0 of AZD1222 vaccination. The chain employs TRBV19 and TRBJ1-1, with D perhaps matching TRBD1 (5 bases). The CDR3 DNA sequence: TGTGCCAGTAGTGACGCTGGGGGAGTCGGTGAAGCTTTCTTT. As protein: CASSDAGGVGEAFF.